The present TCR beta chain was sequenced within a study of control samples from healthy donors and cancer patients. Assay: immunoSEQ multiplex PCR; the TCRdb copy retains only in-frame clones and omits some. Of around 120,000 clones in the sample, roughly nine tenths are singletons; the top ten hold around 1.1%. This clone was picked up one time. V gave up 5 bases and J gave up 0 bases, with 16 bases separating them. CDR3 length: 17 residues. From germline, CDR1 is SGHVS and CDR2 FQNEAQ. The chain is built from TRBV7-8 and TRBJ1-4; the D gene is possibly TRBD1 (5 bases). The clonotype originates from a woman aged 50 to 60 with colorectal cancer. The specimen was PBMCs. The CDR3 DNA reads TGTGCCAGCAGCCGCCAAGGGGTTCGAACAACTAATGAAAAACTGTTTTTT. It yields the protein CASSRQGVRTTNEKLFF.